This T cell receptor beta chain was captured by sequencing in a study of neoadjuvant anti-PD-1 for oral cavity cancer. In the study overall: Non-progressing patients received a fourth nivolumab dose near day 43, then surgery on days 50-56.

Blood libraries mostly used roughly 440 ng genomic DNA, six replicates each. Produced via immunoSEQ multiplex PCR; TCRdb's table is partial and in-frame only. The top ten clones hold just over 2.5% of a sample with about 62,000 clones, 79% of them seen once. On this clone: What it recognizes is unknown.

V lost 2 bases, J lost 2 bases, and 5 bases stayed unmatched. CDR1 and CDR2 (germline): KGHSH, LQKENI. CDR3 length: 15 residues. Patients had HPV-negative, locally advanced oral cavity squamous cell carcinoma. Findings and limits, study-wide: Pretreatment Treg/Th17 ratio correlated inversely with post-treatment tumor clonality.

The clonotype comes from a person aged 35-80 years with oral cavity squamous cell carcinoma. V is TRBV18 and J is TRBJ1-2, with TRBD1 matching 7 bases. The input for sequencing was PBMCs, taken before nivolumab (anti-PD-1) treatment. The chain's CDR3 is CASSPYGQENYGYTF. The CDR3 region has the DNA TGTGCCAGCTCACCATATGGACAGGAGAACTATGGCTACACCTTC.